The 14 T cell receptor beta chains in this list originate from one sample, sequenced in a study of graft-versus-host responses after intestinal transplantation. No antigen has been assigned to these receptors. Profiling relied on immunoSEQ multiplex PCR, and the TCRdb table lists in-frame clones only, not all of them. The table has tens of thousands of clones, roughly 92% seen once. Here the sequenced sample was unstimulated CD4+ T cells sorted from spleen or lymph node cells, taken before intestinal transplant. The source of these receptors is a human donor who received an intestinal transplant.

Concerning this clone: The junction shows a germline mismatch at one end, possibly a read error. V gene TRBV6-1 combines with J gene TRBJ1-1, with a weak D call TRBD1 (5 bases). This CDR3 is built from 15 residues. Germline CDR1 is MNHNS and CDR2 is SASEGT. The CDR3 loop reads CASREGDRGNTEAFF. CDR3 coding DNA: TGTGCCAGCAGGGAAGGTGACAGAGGGAACACTGAAGCTTTCTTT.

The V gene is TRBV28, the J gene TRBJ2-4, with TRBD2 identical over 7 bases. The CDR3 has 16 residues. Unmatched junction bases numbered 7, after V lost 5 bases and J lost 0 bases. Germline CDR1 reads MDHEN; CDR2 reads SYDVKM. The DNA for the CDR3 is TGTGCCAGCAGTGGGGGGGAAGAACTAGCCAAAAACATTCAGTACTTC. Translating gives CASSGGEELAKNIQYF.

The chain has TRBV27 and TRBJ2-6; 10 bases are shared with TRBD2. Trimming cost V 2 bases and J 1 base; bases outside gene matches: 5. This CDR3 is 18 amino acids long. Germline V gene data show CDR1 as MNHEY and CDR2 as SMNVEV (reference sequence). The CDR3 DNA follows: TGTGCCAGCAGTTTAGGTCTACTAGCGGGGTCTGGGGCCAACGTCCTGACTTTC. Its protein is CASSLGLLAGSGANVLTF.

This rearrangement joins TRBV5-1 to TRBJ2-1, with unresolved D. This CDR3 is built from 16 residues. Trimming cost V 5 bases and J 0 bases, with 15 bases left between them. Germline CDR1 and CDR2: SGHRS and YFSETQ. The CDR3 coding sequence is TGCGCCAGCAGTTCAGGTCCACTCACCTCCTACAATGAGCAGTTCTTC. Its translation: CASSSGPLTSYNEQFF.

DNA of the CDR3: TGTGCCAGCAGCTTAGACGGAGAGACCCAGTACTTC. Its translation: CASSLDGETQYF. V and J are TRBV11-3 and TRBJ2-5; D gene unclear. Germline V gene sequence: CDR1 SGHNT, CDR2 YENEEA. V lost 0 bases, J lost 4 bases, and 3 bases lay in between. The CDR3 contains 12 residues.

This sequence joins TRBV21-1 and TRBJ1-2; TRBD1 reflects the table's D call only, with no check against the DNA. TRBV21-1 is given as a pseudogene. This CDR3 has 16 residues. The DNA for the CDR3 is TGTGCCAGCAGCATACACCGGGACAGGGATTGGTATGGCTACACCTTC. Translating it yields CASSIHRDRDWYGYTF.

This chain connects TRBV29-1 to TRBJ2-7, with TRBD2 identical over 9 bases. Per germline, CDR1 SQVTM and CDR2 ANQGSEA. Germline trimming cut 5 bases from V and 2 bases from J; bases unmatched to any gene: 4. The CDR3 covers 13 residues. CDR3 residues: CSVPGLAAYEQYF. The CDR3 DNA reads as TGCAGCGTTCCGGGACTAGCAGCCTACGAGCAGTACTTC.

The CDR3 DNA sequence: TGCGCCAGCAGCTCGCTGGACAGACCTAATGAAAAACTGTTTTTT. Residues: CASSSLDRPNEKLFF. The genes are TRBV5-1 and TRBJ1-4; D is perhaps TRBD1 (6 bases). This CDR3 has 15 residues. The ends were cut back, 3 bases at V and 3 bases at J, with 12 bases in the middle. Germline V gene data show CDR1 as SGHRS and CDR2 as YFSETQ.

The chain joins TRBV7-9 to TRBJ2-3; possibly TRBD2 for D (6 bases). Germline CDR1 SEHNR, CDR2 FQNEAQ (reference sequence). V was trimmed by 2 bases and J by 3 bases, leaving 21 bases between them. There are 18 residues in the CDR3. CDR3 residues: CASSLLHPAGNRTDTQYF. The CDR3 DNA is TGTGCCAGCAGCTTACTCCATCCCGCGGGAAATAGGACAGATACGCAGTATTTT.

The chain links TRBV6-5 to TRBJ1-2; 9 bases agree with TRBD1. Germline loops: CDR1 MNHEY, CDR2 SVGAGI. J was trimmed by 5 bases and V by 3 bases; bases with no gene match: 7. CDR3 length equals 15 residues. The CDR3 loop is CASSYTSGQGYGYTF. CDR3 coding DNA: TGTGCCAGCAGTTATACATCGGGACAGGGTTATGGCTACACCTTC.

The genes are TRBV10-2 and TRBJ1-2, with D unclear. Germline V gives CDR1 WSHSY, CDR2 SAAADI. The CDR3 is 13 amino acids. The germline V and J ends were trimmed by 3 bases and 0 bases, with 5 bases remaining between them. CDR3 loop: CASSDGPNYGYTF. DNA for the CDR3: TGCGCCAGCAGTGACGGTCCTAACTATGGCTACACCTTC.

The rearrangement uses TRBV19 and TRBJ2-3, with TRBD2 matching over 10 bases. CDR3 size: 15 residues. Germline loops: CDR1 LNHDA, CDR2 SQIVND (reference sequence). Losses at the gene ends were 4 bases for V and 3 bases for J; bases not matched to a gene: 4. The CDR3 here is CASSTAGLATDTQYF. CDR3 coding DNA: TGTGCCAGTAGTACCGCGGGACTAGCGACAGATACGCAGTATTTT.

V gene TRBV28 combines with J gene TRBJ1-4; D ambiguous. Trimming stripped 3 bases from V and 6 bases from J, with 11 bases between. Germline loops: CDR1 MDHEN, CDR2 SYDVKM. The CDR3 is made up of 14 amino acids. The CDR3 DNA reads as TGTGCCAGCAGTTTCTGGGGAAAAGATGAAAAACTGTTTTTT. It is translated as CASSFWGKDEKLFF.

This chain connects TRBV2 to TRBJ2-5; the D gene is possibly TRBD2 (6 bases). The J call could be wrong; TRBJ2-7 is a better fit for the DNA end. Germline CDR1 reads SNHLY; CDR2 reads FYNNEI. This CDR3 comprises 16 residues. The chain's CDR3 is CASSDPRLVFPYEQYF. The CDR3 DNA follows: TGTGCCAGCAGTGACCCCCGACTAGTTTTTCCCTACGAGCAGTACTTC.